These 10 T cell receptor beta chains were all obtained from the same sample, sequenced in a study of metastatic and nonmetastatic thyroid tumors. Ahead of thyroid surgery, no patient had received treatment of any kind. TCRdb re-called clones from the PCR reads using MiXCR. The table records about 6,600 clones, 30% to 45% of them present only once. The specimen was adjacent normal tissue. The source of these receptors is a female donor with papillary thyroid cancer or a benign thyroid nodule (not recorded which). Some clones in this sample may be carry-over from other donors' samples.

The V and J genes are TRBV3-1 and TRBJ2-2; 8 nucleotides align to TRBD1. From germline, CDR1 is LGHDT and CDR2 YNNKEL (reference sequence). The CDR3 runs to 15 residues. With V trimmed by 4 bases and J by 5 bases, 6 bases remained unmatched. The CDR3 DNA reads as TGTGCCAGCAGCCCCAGACAGGGGCCGACCGGGGAGCTGTTTTTT. This translates into CASSPRQGPTGELFF.

This clone was detected only a few times. The chain couples TRBV11-2 to TRBJ2-5; TRBD1 might be the D (5 bases). Germline values: CDR1 SGHAT, CDR2 FQNNGV. V was cut by 6 bases and J by 4 bases, with 12 bases left in between. CDR3 size: 13 residues. The CDR3 reads CASSSGLGETQYF. The CDR3 DNA sequence: TGTGCCAGCAGTTCAGGGTTAGGAGAGACCCAGTACTTC.

This clone was counted a few times. The chain uses TRBV27 and TRBJ2-1; possible D gene TRBD2, 6 bases. Germline CDR1 and CDR2: MNHEY and SMNVEV (reference sequence). The V gene lost 8 bases and the J gene lost 2 bases, with 7 bases spanning the gap. There are 12 residues in the CDR3. CDR3 in DNA: TGTGCCAGCGGAGGGACCTACAATGAGCAGTTCTTC. This gives the protein CASGGTYNEQFF.

The chain joins TRBV13 to TRBJ2-2, with 10 bases that match TRBD2. From germline, CDR1 is PRHDT and CDR2 FYEKMQ (reference sequence). The V and J ends lost 7 bases and 7 bases, in that order; junction bases with no gene match: 12. This CDR3 contains 16 residues. CDR3 region: CASTKGASGRIGELFF. CDR3 nucleotides: TGTGCCAGCACCAAAGGGGCTAGCGGGAGAATCGGGGAGCTGTTTTTT.

V gene TRBV12-3 or TRBV12-4 combines with J gene TRBJ1-2; 9 nucleotides line up with TRBD1. The CDR3 has 13 amino acids. V was clipped by 3 bases and J by 8 bases; unmatched bases: 4. CDR3 DNA sequence: TGTGCCAGCAGTTTTCCGGACAGGGGAGGCTACACCTTC. It encodes CASSFPDRGGYTF.

V and J are TRBV7-2 and TRBJ2-5; 7 nucleotides match TRBD2. The CDR3 is 15 residues long. Germline loops: CDR1 SGHTA, CDR2 FQGNSA. With V trimmed by 4 bases and J by 2 bases, 7 bases remained unmatched. In nucleotides, the CDR3 is TGTGCCAGCAGCTCATGGGGACTAACACAAGAGACCCAGTACTTC. It is translated as CASSSWGLTQETQYF.

The chain joins TRBV28 to TRBJ2-7; D gene ambiguous. CDR1 MDHEN and CDR2 SYDVKM come from the germline V gene. The CDR3 covers 14 residues. V lost 8 bases, J lost 3 bases, and 17 bases lay in between. The CDR3 protein is CASQVSPPFYEQYF. The CDR3, as DNA: TGTGCCAGCCAAGTTTCCCCCCCGTTCTACGAGCAGTACTTC.

This clone was detected once. The V and J genes are TRBV20-1 and TRBJ1-1, with a weak D call TRBD1 (6 bases). The CDR3 sequence is 17 residues long. The V and J ends lost 1 base and 5 bases respectively, with 23 bases between them. CDR1 is DFQATT, CDR2 SNEGSKA, per germline (reference sequence). CDR3 coding DNA: TGCAGTGCTAGAGGTCTAAATAGGGACAATCGGGGGACTGAAGCTTTCTTT. Its protein product is CSARGLNRDNRGTEAFF.

This clone was seen a few times. The rearrangement joins TRBV7-2 to TRBJ2-7, with D uncertain. The germline gives CDR1 SGHTA, CDR2 FQGNSA. This CDR3 region has 12 residues. The V end was cut by 5 bases, the J end by 3 bases, with 8 bases between. The CDR3 DNA reads as TGTGCCAGCAGCCACAACAGCTACGAGCAGTACTTC. Its protein is CASSHNSYEQYF.

This clone was counted between two and nine times. The chain couples TRBV6-1 to TRBJ1-6, with 8 nucleotides matching TRBD1. CDR3 length: 16 residues. Per germline, CDR1 MNHNS and CDR2 SASEGT. V dropped 6 bases and J dropped 7; count of bases not matched to a gene: 11. As DNA, the CDR3 is TGTGCCAGCAGGATGCAGGGGGCGAGGGACAATTCACCCCTCCACTTT. The encoded protein is CASRMQGARDNSPLHF.